This T cell receptor (beta chain) was found in a study of T cell responses to AZD1222 COVID-19 vaccine. Overall study findings and caveats: Reportedly, close to half of spike-specific TCRs are directed against unmutated variant regions. AZD1222 recipients seropositive at baseline numbered only five to seven.

V was pared by 6 bases and J by 2 bases, with 9 bases between. This CDR3 is 13 amino acids long. From germline, CDR1 is SGHTA and CDR2 FQGNSA. The data were produced by immunoSEQ multiplex PCR, yet TCRdb's version contains in-frame clones alone and is incomplete. The table lists roughly 100,000 clones, roughly 86% of them singletons. For this clone: Its antigen is unidentified.

This chain joins TRBV7-2 and TRBJ2-3; D is possibly TRBD1 or TRBD2 (5 bases each). The receptor comes from an adult who received the MenACWY meningococcal vaccine as a control. The sequences come from peripheral blood, collected 28 days after the second dose of the MenACWY control vaccine. The CDR3 region is CASRAGTTDTQYF. In nucleotides, the CDR3 is TGTGCCAGCAGAGCCGGGACCACAGATACGCAGTATTTT. Together with reference TRBV7-2 and TRBJ2-3, the CDR3 gives the full variable domain: GAGVSQSPSNKVTEKGKDVELRCDPISGHTALYWYRQSLGQGLEFLIYFQGNSAPDKSGLPSDRFSAERTGGSVSTLTIQRTQQEDSAVYLCASRAGTTDTQYFGPGTRLTVL.